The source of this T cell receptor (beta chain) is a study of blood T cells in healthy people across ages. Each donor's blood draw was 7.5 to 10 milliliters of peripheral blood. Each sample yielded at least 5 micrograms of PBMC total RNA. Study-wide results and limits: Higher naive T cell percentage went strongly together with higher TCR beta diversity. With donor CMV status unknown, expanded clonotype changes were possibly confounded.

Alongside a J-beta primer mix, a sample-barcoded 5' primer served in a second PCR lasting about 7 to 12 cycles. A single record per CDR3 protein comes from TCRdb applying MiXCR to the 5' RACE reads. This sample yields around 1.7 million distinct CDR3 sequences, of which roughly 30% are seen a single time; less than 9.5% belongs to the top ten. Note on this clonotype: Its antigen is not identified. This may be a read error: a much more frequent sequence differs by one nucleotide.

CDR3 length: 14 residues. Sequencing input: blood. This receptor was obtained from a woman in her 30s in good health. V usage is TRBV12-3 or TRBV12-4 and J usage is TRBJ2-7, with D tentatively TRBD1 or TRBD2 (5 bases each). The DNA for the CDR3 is TGTGCCGGCAGTTACGAGGGGAACTCCTACGAGCAGTACTTC. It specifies CAGSYEGNSYEQYF.